This is a list of T cell receptor beta chains from one sample in a study of blood T cell repertoires in COVID-19. Assay used: immunoSEQ multiplex PCR; TCRdb lists only in-frame clones, some missing. The sample has tens of thousands of clones, roughly 76% seen once; the top ten hold about 16%. The sample comprised peripheral blood. The origin of the receptors is a woman at least 80 years old with active or convalescent COVID-19. Both conserved end residues are part of each CDR3. D genes are given only for firm matches. Expanded clones are given a class, and other clones once, few, many or no size at all.

v_call: TRBV9; d_call: TRBD2; cdr3_length: 15; j_call: TRBJ2-3; clone_size: -; cdr3_aa: CASSSPFSGTDTQYF; cdr3_nt: TGTGCCAGCAGTTCACCGTTTAGCGGGACAGATACGCAGTATTTT
v_call: TRBV7-9; d_call: -; cdr3_length: 14; j_call: TRBJ2-5; clone_size: -; cdr3_aa: CATTLSTGQETQYF; cdr3_nt: TGTGCCACCACCTTGAGTACAGGGCAAGAGACCCAGTACTTC
v_call: TRBV10-2; d_call: -; cdr3_length: 14; j_call: TRBJ2-1; clone_size: -; cdr3_aa: CASSEVGVDSQQFF; cdr3_nt: TGCGCCAGCAGTGAAGTTGGCGTGGACTCCCAGCAGTTCTTC
v_call: TRBV5-1; d_call: -; cdr3_length: 12; j_call: TRBJ1-2; clone_size: -; cdr3_aa: CASSLGGYGYTF; cdr3_nt: TGCGCCAGCAGCTTGGGAGGATATGGCTACACCTTC
v_call: TRBV9; d_call: -; cdr3_length: 16; j_call: TRBJ1-6; clone_size: -; cdr3_aa: CASSTFGQPYNSPLHF; cdr3_nt: TGTGCCAGCAGCACCTTCGGACAGCCTTATAATTCACCCCTCCACTTT
v_call: TRBV19; d_call: TRBD1; cdr3_length: 14; j_call: TRBJ1-1; clone_size: few; cdr3_aa: CASSIGQGPWEAFF; cdr3_nt: TGTGCCAGTAGTATAGGACAGGGCCCTTGGGAAGCTTTCTTT
v_call: TRBV9; d_call: -; cdr3_length: 15; j_call: TRBJ1-4; clone_size: -; cdr3_aa: CASSAGVITNEKLFF; cdr3_nt: TGTGCCAGCAGCGCCGGGGTTATTACTAATGAAAAACTGTTTTTT
v_call: TRBV7-2; d_call: -; cdr3_length: 16; j_call: TRBJ1-2; clone_size: -; cdr3_aa: CASSLRRMQANYGYTF; cdr3_nt: TGTGCCAGCAGCTTAAGGAGGATGCAGGCCAACTATGGCTACACCTTC
v_call: TRBV14; d_call: -; cdr3_length: 14; j_call: TRBJ1-6; clone_size: few; cdr3_aa: CASSQEVANSPLHF; cdr3_nt: TGTGCCAGCAGCCAAGAGGTAGCAAATTCACCCCTCCACTTT
v_call: TRBV6-2/TRBV6-3; d_call: TRBD2; cdr3_length: 13; j_call: TRBJ2-1; clone_size: -; cdr3_aa: CASSFSGRGEQFF; cdr3_nt: TGTGCCAGCAGCTTTAGCGGGAGGGGTGAGCAGTTCTTC
v_call: TRBV18; d_call: -; cdr3_length: 15; j_call: TRBJ1-4; clone_size: -; cdr3_aa: CASSPRGQSNEKLFF; cdr3_nt: TGTGCCAGCTCCCCTCGTGGACAGAGTAATGAAAAACTGTTTTTT
v_call: TRBV5-1; d_call: -; cdr3_length: 15; j_call: TRBJ1-4; clone_size: -; cdr3_aa: CASSLAQTTNEKLFF; cdr3_nt: TGCGCCAGCAGCTTGGCACAGACAACTAATGAAAAACTGTTTTTT
v_call: TRBV10-3; d_call: TRBD2; cdr3_length: 12; j_call: TRBJ2-5; clone_size: -; cdr3_aa: CAIRGGQETQYF; cdr3_nt: TGTGCCATCCGGGGGGGACAAGAGACCCAGTACTTC
v_call: TRBV6-2/TRBV6-3; d_call: TRBD2; cdr3_length: 15; j_call: TRBJ2-7; clone_size: -; cdr3_aa: CASSPGTSGVMEQYF; cdr3_nt: TGTGCCAGCAGTCCCGGTACTAGCGGGGTGATGGAGCAGTACTTC
v_call: TRBV24-1; d_call: -; cdr3_length: 14; j_call: TRBJ2-3; clone_size: -; cdr3_aa: CATSGGRGTDTQYF; cdr3_nt: TGTGCCACCAGTGGCGGTAGAGGCACAGATACGCAGTATTTT
v_call: TRBV4-2; d_call: -; cdr3_length: 13; j_call: TRBJ1-2; clone_size: -; cdr3_aa: CASSQEPGAGYTF; cdr3_nt: TGTGCCAGCAGCCAAGAACCCGGAGCTGGCTACACCTTC
v_call: TRBV30; d_call: -; cdr3_length: 13; j_call: TRBJ1-1; clone_size: -; cdr3_aa: CAWRIQGYTEAFF; cdr3_nt: TGTGCCTGGAGAATACAGGGTTACACTGAAGCTTTCTTT
v_call: TRBV4-3; d_call: -; cdr3_length: 15; j_call: TRBJ2-7; clone_size: few; cdr3_aa: CASSQDPTSSYEQYF; cdr3_nt: TGCGCCAGCAGCCAAGACCCCACTAGCTCCTACGAGCAGTACTTC
v_call: TRBV11-2; d_call: -; cdr3_length: 15; j_call: TRBJ1-3; clone_size: -; cdr3_aa: CASSLSLFSGNTIYF; cdr3_nt: TGTGCCAGCAGCTTGAGCCTATTCTCTGGAAACACCATATATTTT
v_call: TRBV25-1; d_call: -; cdr3_length: 16; j_call: TRBJ1-5; clone_size: -; cdr3_aa: CASSESNSYSNQPQHF; cdr3_nt: TGTGCCAGCAGTGAATCTAACAGCTATAGCAATCAGCCCCAGCATTTT
v_call: TRBV6-5; d_call: TRBD1; cdr3_length: 14; j_call: TRBJ1-2; clone_size: -; cdr3_aa: CASSYRQGSEGYTF; cdr3_nt: TGTGCCAGCAGTTATCGACAGGGGAGCGAAGGCTACACCTTC
v_call: TRBV7-9; d_call: -; cdr3_length: 15; j_call: TRBJ1-5; clone_size: -; cdr3_aa: CASSLGDRPNQPQHF; cdr3_nt: TGTGCCAGCAGCTTAGGCGACAGACCGAATCAGCCCCAGCATTTT
v_call: TRBV2; d_call: -; cdr3_length: 15; j_call: TRBJ2-1; clone_size: -; cdr3_aa: CASSEEGATYNEQFF; cdr3_nt: TGTGCCAGCAGTGAGGAGGGGGCCACCTACAATGAGCAGTTCTTC
v_call: TRBV4-1; d_call: TRBD2; cdr3_length: 16; j_call: TRBJ2-5; clone_size: -; cdr3_aa: CASSQWPSGGVETQYF; cdr3_nt: TGCGCCAGCAGCCAATGGCCTAGCGGGGGGGTGGAGACCCAGTACTTC
v_call: TRBV29-1; d_call: -; cdr3_length: 14; j_call: TRBJ2-2; clone_size: -; cdr3_aa: CSVGGTANTGELFF; cdr3_nt: TGCAGCGTAGGAGGAACAGCGAACACCGGGGAGCTGTTTTTT
v_call: TRBV18; d_call: -; cdr3_length: 14; j_call: TRBJ1-2; clone_size: once; cdr3_aa: CASSPGGTNYGYTF; cdr3_nt: TGTGCCAGCTCACCTGGAGGTACTAACTATGGCTACACCTTC
v_call: TRBV7-2; d_call: TRBD1; cdr3_length: 12; j_call: TRBJ2-3; clone_size: -; cdr3_aa: CAGQGGTDTQYF; cdr3_nt: TGTGCCGGCCAGGGGGGCACAGATACGCAGTATTTT
v_call: TRBV19; d_call: TRBD1; cdr3_length: 14; j_call: TRBJ1-5; clone_size: -; cdr3_aa: CASSTDRGDQPQHF; cdr3_nt: TGTGCCAGTAGCACAGACAGGGGGGATCAGCCCCAGCATTTT
v_call: TRBV11-2; d_call: -; cdr3_length: 14; j_call: TRBJ2-7; clone_size: -; cdr3_aa: CASSLTTNSYEQYF; cdr3_nt: TGTGCCAGCAGTCTTACCACTAATTCCTACGAGCAGTACTTC
v_call: TRBV24-1; d_call: TRBD1; cdr3_length: 16; j_call: TRBJ2-5; clone_size: -; cdr3_aa: CATSDHGSGGQETQYF; cdr3_nt: TGTGCCACCAGTGACCACGGATCAGGGGGCCAAGAGACCCAGTACTTC
v_call: TRBV18; d_call: TRBD2; cdr3_length: 19; j_call: TRBJ2-1; clone_size: -; cdr3_aa: CASSPRLIAGGGSYNEQFF; cdr3_nt: TGTGCCAGCTCACCACGGCTGATAGCGGGAGGGGGCTCCTACAATGAGCAGTTCTTC
v_call: TRBV18; d_call: -; cdr3_length: 14; j_call: TRBJ1-3; clone_size: -; cdr3_aa: CASSPGGDGNTIYF; cdr3_nt: TGTGCCAGCTCACCGGGAGGGGACGGAAACACCATATATTTT
v_call: TRBV11-2; d_call: -; cdr3_length: 13; j_call: TRBJ2-2; clone_size: -; cdr3_aa: CASRLQGTGELFF; cdr3_nt: TGTGCCAGCAGGTTACAGGGCACCGGGGAGCTGTTTTTT
v_call: TRBV18; d_call: -; cdr3_length: 15; j_call: TRBJ1-1; clone_size: -; cdr3_aa: CASSPTQGRNTEAFF; cdr3_nt: TGTGCCAGCTCACCAACACAGGGAAGGAACACTGAAGCTTTCTTT
v_call: TRBV6-5; d_call: TRBD2; cdr3_length: 15; j_call: TRBJ2-2; clone_size: -; cdr3_aa: CASSRGGAFSGELFF; cdr3_nt: TGTGCCAGCAGTCGCGGGGGGGCCTTTTCCGGGGAGCTGTTTTTT
v_call: TRBV7-9; d_call: -; cdr3_length: 14; j_call: TRBJ1-2; clone_size: -; cdr3_aa: CASSLQARNYGYTF; cdr3_nt: TGTGCCAGCAGCTTACAGGCCAGGAACTATGGCTACACCTTC
v_call: TRBV7-9; d_call: TRBD2; cdr3_length: 14; j_call: TRBJ2-1; clone_size: -; cdr3_aa: CASSSGGSYNEQFF; cdr3_nt: TGTGCCAGCAGCTCGGGGGGCTCCTACAATGAGCAGTTCTTC
v_call: TRBV5-1; d_call: TRBD2; cdr3_length: 17; j_call: TRBJ2-2; clone_size: -; cdr3_aa: CASSLVPSGVSTGELFF; cdr3_nt: TGCGCCAGCAGCTTGGTACCTAGCGGGGTCAGCACCGGGGAGCTGTTTTTT
v_call: TRBV29-1; d_call: -; cdr3_length: 11; j_call: TRBJ1-2; clone_size: -; cdr3_aa: CSVTAFYGYTF; cdr3_nt: TGCAGCGTGACAGCTTTCTATGGCTACACCTTC
v_call: TRBV5-1; d_call: TRBD1; cdr3_length: 15; j_call: TRBJ1-4; clone_size: -; cdr3_aa: CASSQGTVSNEKLFF; cdr3_nt: TGCGCCAGCAGTCAAGGGACAGTATCTAATGAAAAACTGTTTTTT
v_call: TRBV6-5; d_call: -; cdr3_length: 13; j_call: TRBJ2-5; clone_size: -; cdr3_aa: CASSLSGKETQYF; cdr3_nt: TGTGCCAGCAGTTTATCAGGGAAAGAGACCCAGTACTTC
v_call: TRBV7-2; d_call: TRBD1; cdr3_length: 11; j_call: TRBJ1-2; clone_size: -; cdr3_aa: CASSIGGGYTF; cdr3_nt: TGTGCCAGCAGCATAGGGGGCGGCTACACCTTC
v_call: TRBV30; d_call: TRBD1; cdr3_length: 17; j_call: TRBJ2-6; clone_size: -; cdr3_aa: CAWNRDRSSSGANVLTF; cdr3_nt: TGTGCCTGGAACAGGGACAGGTCAAGCTCTGGGGCCAACGTCCTGACTTTC
v_call: TRBV28; d_call: TRBD1; cdr3_length: 13; j_call: TRBJ1-4; clone_size: -; cdr3_aa: CASSLTGAEKLFF; cdr3_nt: TGTGCCAGCAGTTTAACAGGGGCCGAAAAACTGTTTTTT
v_call: TRBV10-3; d_call: TRBD1; cdr3_length: 15; j_call: TRBJ1-2; clone_size: -; cdr3_aa: CAIRPQQGVMGGYTF; cdr3_nt: TGTGCCATACGCCCTCAACAGGGGGTCATGGGTGGCTACACCTTC
v_call: TRBV24-1; d_call: -; cdr3_length: 15; j_call: TRBJ2-5; clone_size: -; cdr3_aa: CATSDLTRGGETQYF; cdr3_nt: TGTGCCACCAGTGATTTAACGAGGGGAGGCGAGACCCAGTACTTC
v_call: TRBV2; d_call: -; cdr3_length: 14; j_call: TRBJ1-3; clone_size: -; cdr3_aa: CASSTGVSGNTIYF; cdr3_nt: TGTGCCAGCAGTACAGGAGTCTCTGGAAACACCATATATTTT
v_call: TRBV14; d_call: TRBD1; cdr3_length: 13; j_call: TRBJ1-6; clone_size: -; cdr3_aa: CASRGQGGSPLHF; cdr3_nt: TGTGCCAGCAGGGGACAGGGAGGTTCACCCCTCCACTTT
v_call: TRBV2; d_call: -; cdr3_length: 12; j_call: TRBJ2-3; clone_size: -; cdr3_aa: CASSDPPLAQYF; cdr3_nt: TGTGCCAGCAGTGACCCCCCCCTAGCGCAGTATTTT
v_call: TRBV6-9; d_call: TRBD1; cdr3_length: 16; j_call: TRBJ2-7; clone_size: -; cdr3_aa: CASSPTLRTGAYEQYF; cdr3_nt: TGTGCCAGCAGCCCCACTCTTAGGACAGGGGCCTACGAGCAGTACTTC
v_call: TRBV10-3; d_call: -; cdr3_length: 14; j_call: TRBJ2-1; clone_size: -; cdr3_aa: CASRDSRTNNEQFF; cdr3_nt: TGTGCCAGCCGGGACTCTCGAACTAACAATGAGCAGTTCTTC
v_call: TRBV7-3; d_call: TRBD2; cdr3_length: 15; j_call: TRBJ2-3; clone_size: -; cdr3_aa: CASSPSGGRTDTQYF; cdr3_nt: TGTGCCAGCAGTCCTAGCGGGGGGCGGACAGATACGCAGTATTTT
v_call: TRBV2; d_call: -; cdr3_length: 11; j_call: TRBJ2-7; clone_size: -; cdr3_aa: CASSERHEQYF; cdr3_nt: TGTGCCAGCAGTGAGCGCCACGAGCAGTACTTC
v_call: TRBV6-5; d_call: -; cdr3_length: 13; j_call: TRBJ1-2; clone_size: once; cdr3_aa: CASRPTGNYGYTF; cdr3_nt: TGTGCCAGCAGACCGACAGGAAACTATGGCTACACCTTC
v_call: TRBV5-4; d_call: -; cdr3_length: 13; j_call: TRBJ1-1; clone_size: few; cdr3_aa: CASSLGGRTEAFF; cdr3_nt: TGTGCCAGCAGCTTAGGAGGGCGCACTGAAGCTTTCTTT
v_call: TRBV7-2; d_call: TRBD1; cdr3_length: 13; j_call: TRBJ2-7; clone_size: -; cdr3_aa: CASSLDNRGGQYF; cdr3_nt: TGTGCCAGCAGCTTAGATAACAGGGGCGGGCAGTACTTC
v_call: TRBV7-7; d_call: TRBD2; cdr3_length: 15; j_call: TRBJ2-3; clone_size: -; cdr3_aa: CASSFGSGGTDTQYF; cdr3_nt: TGTGCTAGCAGCTTTGGTAGCGGGGGCACAGATACGCAGTATTTT
v_call: TRBV24-1; d_call: -; cdr3_length: 13; j_call: TRBJ2-3; clone_size: -; cdr3_aa: CATSVPSGLTQYF; cdr3_nt: TGTGCCACCAGTGTTCCCTCGGGTCTTACGCAGTATTTT
v_call: TRBV19; d_call: -; cdr3_length: 12; j_call: TRBJ1-1; clone_size: -; cdr3_aa: CASNEANTEAFF; cdr3_nt: TGTGCCAGTAATGAGGCGAACACTGAAGCTTTCTTT
v_call: TRBV11-2; d_call: -; cdr3_length: 13; j_call: TRBJ1-3; clone_size: -; cdr3_aa: CASRPLEENTIYF; cdr3_nt: TGTGCCAGCAGGCCATTGGAGGAAAACACCATATATTTT